The 17 T cell receptor beta chains reported below all come from one sample, sequenced in a study. TCRdb redid the calling of the RT-PCR reads with MiXCR, one entry per CDR3 protein. The top ten hold about 3.6% of the sample, which has 650,000 to 800,000 distinct CDR3 sequences, approximately 15% seen once. The sequencing input was memory CD4+ T cells from blood. The source of these receptors is a female donor in good health, serving as a healthy control.

The chain is built from TRBV20-1 and TRBJ2-2, with 7 bases lining up with TRBD2. The length of the CDR3 is 15 residues. V trimming: 6 bases; J trimming: 5 bases; junction bases outside the gene matches: 12. From germline, CDR1 is DFQATT and CDR2 SNEGSKA (reference sequence). CDR3 DNA: TGCAGTGCGGCCTTCGGCGGGAGTGGAACCGGGGAGCTGTTTTTT. It encodes CSAAFGGSGTGELFF.

The chain is built from TRBV27 and TRBJ2-7; TRBD1 aligns across 9 bases. Trimming took 3 bases from V and 7 from J; bases not matched to a gene: 10. The length of the CDR3 is 15 residues. CDR1 is MNHEY and CDR2 is SMNVEV in the germline V gene (reference sequence). The CDR3 loop is CASSFGDRARMEQYF. CDR3 sequence (DNA): TGTGCCAGCAGTTTTGGGGACAGGGCTAGAATGGAGCAGTACTTC.

The chain links TRBV27 to TRBJ2-5; 14 bases map to TRBD2. The CDR3 is 15 amino acids. After removal of 7 bases from V and 5 bases from J, the junction contained 6 bases not matched to a gene. Germline values: CDR1 MNHEY, CDR2 SMNVEV (reference sequence). In nucleotides, the CDR3 is TGTGCCAGCAAGGGACTAGCGGGAGCGGTGGAGACCCAGTACTTC. It translates to CASKGLAGAVETQYF.

The chain joins TRBV7-9 to TRBJ1-2; tentatively, D is TRBD1 (6 bases). The germline V gene has CDR1 SEHNR and CDR2 FQNEAQ (reference sequence). The V gene lost 4 bases and the J gene lost 10 bases, with 19 bases spanning the gap. The CDR3 extends over 14 amino acids. The CDR3 DNA is TGTGCCAGCAGCTCCCAACAGGGTATGGCGGACTACACCTTC. Amino acids: CASSSQQGMADYTF.

A few counts support this clonotype. V and J are TRBV7-3 and TRBJ2-3, with TRBD2 identical over 11 bases. Germline trimming cut 5 bases from V and 3 bases from J; bases unmatched to any gene: 4. Germline V gene data show CDR1 as SGHTA and CDR2 as FQGTGA. The CDR3 is made up of 15 amino acids. CDR3 amino acids: CASSASGRLTDTQYF. For the CDR3, the DNA is TGTGCCAGCAGCGCTAGCGGGAGGCTGACAGATACGCAGTATTTT.

The chain links TRBV20-1 to TRBJ2-5; possibly TRBD2 for D (6 bases). The CDR3 spans 14 residues. CDR1 and CDR2 from the germline V gene are DFQATT and SNEGSKA (reference sequence). Trimming shortened V by 5 bases and J by 0 bases, and 13 bases separated the two germline ends. For the CDR3, the DNA is TGCAGTGCTCCCCTAGCGACGGACCAAGAGACCCAGTACTTC. Translated: CSAPLATDQETQYF.

This clonotype was detected a few times. The chain has TRBV5-5 and TRBJ1-5; TRBD1 aligns across 9 bases. The CDR3 runs 14 residues. V dropped 2 bases and J dropped 7; count of bases not matched to a gene: 4. Germline CDR1 reads SGHKS; CDR2 reads YYEKEE (reference sequence). CDR3 sequence reads: CASSLQGAEQPQHF. CDR3 sequence (DNA): TGTGCCAGCAGCTTACAGGGGGCTGAGCAGCCCCAGCATTTT.

V and J are TRBV20-1 and TRBJ2-2; D is perhaps TRBD2 (5 bases). Per germline, CDR1 DFQATT and CDR2 SNEGSKA (reference sequence). Trimming took off 3 bases at V and 5 bases at J, with 10 bases between the two ends. This CDR3 comprises 13 residues. The CDR3 DNA is TGCAGTGCTAGTGGACTTGAGACCGGGGAGCTGTTTTTT. It specifies CSASGLETGELFF.

This clonotype has a count of ten or more. The chain is built from TRBV4-2 and TRBJ1-1; weak D call: TRBD1 (6 bases). Germline values: CDR1 LGHNA, CDR2 YNFKEQ. The CDR3 length is 17 residues. With 0 bases removed from V and 1 base from J, the gap between germline ends came to 15 bases. The CDR3 loop reads CASSQDRQGRRNTEAFF. In DNA form, the CDR3 reads TGTGCCAGCAGCCAAGATCGCCAGGGGAGGAGGAACACTGAAGCTTTCTTT.

This clonotype was recorded a few times. The J gene is TRBJ2-3, the V gene TRBV5-1; the D is unclear. The CDR3 has 14 amino acids. Germline V CDR1 and CDR2: SGHRS, YFSETQ. Trimming removed 4 bases at V and 4 bases at J, with 13 bases between. The CDR3 spells CASSPTGNADTQYF. DNA of the CDR3: TGCGCCAGCAGCCCCACTGGGAATGCAGATACGCAGTATTTT.

The V gene is TRBV6-5, the J gene TRBJ1-2; D is unresolved. Between the trimmed V and J ends, which lost 1 base and 6 bases, there was a span of 12 bases. The CDR3 loop spans 14 amino acids. CDR1 and CDR2 from the germline V gene are MNHEY and SVGAGI. CDR3 sequence (DNA): TGTGCCAGCAGTTACTTCGGCCCAGCTAATGGCTACACCTTC. It encodes CASSYFGPANGYTF.

This clonotype was counted a few times. The chain uses TRBV5-5 and TRBJ1-1; D remains ambiguous. Germline CDR1 and CDR2: SGHKS and YYEKEE (reference sequence). This CDR3 has 13 amino acids. Trimming took off 4 bases at V and 7 bases at J, with 14 bases between the two ends. In nucleotides, the CDR3 is TGTGCCAGCAGCGCGACAAGTCTGGGTGAAGCTTTCTTT. This encodes CASSATSLGEAFF.

Written as DNA, the CDR3 is TGCAGTGCTAGAGGATTCTCTGGAAACACCATATATTTT. This encodes CSARGFSGNTIYF. The chain employs TRBV20-1 and TRBJ1-3; D remains ambiguous. The germline V gene encodes CDR1 DFQATT and CDR2 SNEGSKA (reference sequence). The CDR3 totals 13 residues. V was shortened by 1 base and J by 0 bases, with 4 bases between the two germline ends.

This clonotype occurred a few times. This chain joins TRBV12-3 or TRBV12-4 and TRBJ1-1, with a tentative D call TRBD1 (6 bases). This CDR3 contains 15 residues. Trimming cost V 6 bases and J 0 bases, with 14 bases left between them. CDR3 nucleotide sequence: TGTGCCAGCAGCAGGACAGAAACAATGAACACTGAAGCTTTCTTT. As protein: CASSRTETMNTEAFF.

V usage is TRBV27 and J usage is TRBJ2-3; 9 bases are a match to TRBD2. Losses at the gene ends were 5 bases for V and 3 bases for J; bases not matched to a gene: 6. CDR1 is MNHEY and CDR2 is SMNVEV in the germline V gene (reference sequence). The CDR3 is 15 amino acids. The chain's CDR3 is CASSASGRKTDTQYF. Here the CDR3 DNA reads TGTGCCAGCAGTGCCAGCGGGAGGAAAACAGATACGCAGTATTTT.

CDR3 protein: CASSLWQGANEKLFF. CDR3 coding DNA: TGTGCCAGCAGCCTTTGGCAGGGTGCTAATGAAAAACTGTTTTTT. The chain is built from TRBV7-9 and TRBJ1-4, with a possible D match to TRBD1 (5 bases). Trimming took 5 bases from V and 3 from J, leaving 13 bases between them. Germline-derived CDR1 and CDR2 are SEHNR and FQNEAQ (reference sequence). CDR3 length: 15 amino acids. The variable domain in full, with the rest retrieved from reference TRBV7-9 and TRBJ1-4, is DTGVSQNPRHKITKRGQNVTFRCDPISEHNRLYWYRQTLGQGPEFLTYFQNEAQLEKSRLLSDRFSAERPKGSFSTLEIQRTEQGDSAMYLCASSLWQGANEKLFFGSGTQLSVL.

This chain links TRBV7-2 with TRBJ2-4; D unclear. This CDR3 is built from 14 residues. The germline V gene has CDR1 SGHTA and CDR2 FQGNSA. Trimming left V 2 bases short and J 8 bases short, with 13 bases between. The CDR3 is CASSLTPKGDIQYF. CDR3 coding DNA: TGTGCCAGCAGCTTAACCCCTAAAGGAGACATTCAGTACTTC.